Following are 25 T cell receptor beta chains from one sample sequenced in a study of cytomegalovirus exposure and HLA in healthy donors. Vbeta (60) and Jbeta (13) primers were used in the PCR. Clones were read by immunoSEQ multiplex PCR, and TCRdb kept only the in-frame ones, dropping some. Among more than 85,000 clones listed, about 81% were seen once. Sequences were obtained from PBMCs. The receptors were gathered from a man younger than 40 in good health and CMV-seronegative.

The chain carries TRBV21-1 and TRBJ2-7; the table's D call, TRBD1, has no DNA check behind it. TRBV21-1 is deemed a pseudogene. The CDR3 totals 16 residues. The CDR3 is CASSKGAGERTYEQYF. The CDR3, as DNA: TGTGCCAGCAGCAAAGGGGCAGGGGAGAGGACTTACGAGCAGTACTTC.

The chain couples TRBV7-9 to TRBJ2-2; D remains ambiguous. The V end lost 4 bases, the J end lost 8 bases, and 5 bases lay between the germline ends. This CDR3 spans 11 amino acids. Germline values: CDR1 SEHNR, CDR2 FQNEAQ (reference sequence). CDR3 sequence reads: CASSWAGELFF. The CDR3 DNA reads as TGTGCCAGCAGCTGGGCTGGGGAGCTGTTTTTT.

The CDR3 loop reads CASSPPDRGRYEQYF. In nucleotides, the CDR3 is TGTGCCAGCTCACCACCCGACAGGGGAAGATACGAGCAGTACTTC. J is TRBJ2-7 and V is TRBV18, with 8 bases lining up with TRBD1. This CDR3 contains 15 residues. With 0 bases clipped from V and 4 bases from J, the junction kept 5 bases outside the gene matches. The germline CDR1 and CDR2 sequences are KGHSH and LQKENI. Together with reference TRBV18 and TRBJ2-7, the CDR3 gives the full variable domain: NAGVMQNPRHLVRRRGQEARLRCSPMKGHSHVYWYRQLPEEGLKFMVYLQKENIIDESGMPKERFSAEFPKEGPSILRIQQVVRGDSAAYFCASSPPDRGRYEQYFGPGTRLTVT.

The chain joins TRBV9 to TRBJ2-1, with TRBD2 matching over 9 bases. CDR1 SGDLS and CDR2 YYNGEE come from the germline V gene. Losses at the gene ends were 3 bases for V and 6 bases for J; bases not matched to a gene: 13. The CDR3 is 17 amino acids. As DNA, the CDR3 is TGTGCCAGCAGCGACAGACCTTCTAGCGGGATAAGCAATGAGCAGTTCTTC. This translates into CASSDRPSSGISNEQFF.

The chain has TRBV11-2 and TRBJ2-3, with D perhaps TRBD1 (6 bases). This CDR3 contains 18 residues. Deletions cut 0 bases from V and 3 bases from J, with 19 bases between. CDR1 is SGHAT and CDR2 is FQNNGV in the germline V gene. CDR3 coding DNA: TGTGCCAGCAGCTTAGACTACTTCGGACAGATAAAGACAGATACGCAGTATTTT. Protein sequence: CASSLDYFGQIKTDTQYF.

The rearrangement uses TRBV5-1 and TRBJ1-1; 9 positions agree with TRBD1. Germline CDR1 reads SGHRS; CDR2 reads YFSETQ. This CDR3 is 15 amino acids long. The J segment lost 5 bases and the V segment lost 1 base, leaving 6 bases of the junction unmatched. The CDR3: CASSLQGQGGTEAFF. CDR3 nucleotides: TGCGCCAGCAGCTTGCAGGGACAGGGCGGTACTGAAGCTTTCTTT.

There are a few counts of this clone. This rearrangement joins TRBV18 to TRBJ1-2; no clear D gene. Germline V CDR1 and CDR2: KGHSH, LQKENI. The CDR3 totals 13 residues. Between the trimmed V and J ends, which lost 2 bases and 2 bases, there was a span of 6 bases. CDR3 DNA sequence: TGTGCCAGCTCACCAGAGGAGAACTATGGCTACACCTTC. Its protein is CASSPEENYGYTF.

This clone was seen only a few times. The CDR3 DNA reads TGTGCCAGCGCGGGGTACGACACTGAAGCTTTCTTT. This codes for CASAGYDTEAFF. The chain has TRBV6-1 and TRBJ1-1; D is unresolved. From germline, CDR1 is MNHNS and CDR2 SASEGT. Trimming pared 8 bases from V and 3 bases from J, leaving 10 bases between. There are 12 residues in the CDR3.

The genes are TRBV6-1 and TRBJ1-5; 8 bases match TRBD1. V lost 8 bases and J lost 0; bases outside the gene matches: 6. CDR1 is MNHNS and CDR2 is SASEGT in the germline V gene. CDR3 size: 15 residues. CDR3 sequence reads: CASSQGAYSNQPQHF. As DNA, the CDR3 is TGTGCCAGCTCCCAGGGGGCCTATAGCAATCAGCCCCAGCATTTT.

The genes are TRBV30 and TRBJ1-5, with 7 positions matching TRBD1. Unmatched junction bases numbered 11, after V lost 0 bases and J lost 0 bases. The CDR3 length is 18 residues. Germline V gene lookup returns CDR1 GTSNPN and CDR2 SVGIG (reference sequence). CDR3 amino acids: CAWSVQKPGQNSNQPQHF. DNA of the CDR3: TGTGCCTGGAGTGTACAAAAGCCGGGACAGAATAGCAATCAGCCCCAGCATTTT.

This clone was observed once. The rearrangement uses TRBV9 and TRBJ1-2; D is uncertain. Deletions cut 0 bases from V and 8 bases from J, with 8 bases between. Germline values: CDR1 SGDLS, CDR2 YYNGEE. CDR3 length: 12 amino acids. The CDR3 DNA reads TGTGCCAGCAGCGTAGGTGGTGGCGGCTACACCTTC. Its translation: CASSVGGGGYTF. The full variable domain, with the rest looked up from reference TRBV9 and TRBJ1-2, is DSGVTQTPKHLITATGQRVTLRCSPRSGDLSVYWYQQSLDQGLQFLIQYYNGEERAKGNILERFSAQQFPDLHSELNLSSLELGDSALYFCASSVGGGGYTFGSGTRLTVV.

The chain links TRBV6-1 to TRBJ2-3, with TRBD2 as a possible D gene (6 bases). The CDR3 loop spans 14 amino acids. Trimming cost V 2 bases and J 4 bases, with 10 bases left between them. Germline V CDR1 and CDR2: MNHNS, SASEGT. The CDR3 DNA is TGTGCCAGCAGTGAATCTGGCGGGGCAGATACGCAGTATTTT. It encodes CASSESGGADTQYF.

J is TRBJ2-7 and V is TRBV10-3, with 7 bases that match TRBD1. Germline V lookup: CDR1 ENHRY, CDR2 SYGVKD. The CDR3 is made up of 14 amino acids. V lost 0 bases and J lost 4; bases outside the gene matches: 3. CDR3 in DNA: TGTGCCATCAGTGAGTCGACAGGGCGGTACGAGCAGTACTTC. Residues: CAISESTGRYEQYF.

The chain is built from TRBV12-5 and TRBJ1-1, with TRBD1 as a possible D gene (5 bases). Trimming took off 3 bases at V and 1 base at J, with 9 bases between the two ends. The CDR3 sequence is 14 residues long. Germline assignment: CDR1 LGHNT and CDR2 FRNRAP. For the CDR3, the DNA is TGTGCTAGTGGTTTACGCAGGGAGAACACTGAAGCTTTCTTT. Protein sequence: CASGLRRENTEAFF.

In this sample, this clone turned up a few times. The V gene is TRBV5-1, the J gene TRBJ2-1; 10 nucleotides agree with TRBD1. CDR1 SGHRS and CDR2 YFSETQ come from the germline V gene. The junction had 6 bases not matched to a gene; V was cut back by 3 bases and J by 6 bases. This CDR3 is built from 15 residues. The CDR3 DNA reads TGCGCCAGCAGCTCGGCCGGGACAGGGGTCAATGAGCAGTTCTTC. Translated: CASSSAGTGVNEQFF.

This clone was recorded only once. The rearrangement links TRBV6-1 to TRBJ1-3; a weak D match, TRBD1 (5 bases). Germline CDR1 MNHNS, CDR2 SASEGT. This CDR3 is built from 15 residues. V was trimmed by 7 bases and J by 4 bases, leaving 17 bases between them. DNA for the CDR3: TGTGCCAGCACCGGGACTCGCTTACCGGGAAACACCATATATTTT. Translating it yields CASTGTRLPGNTIYF.

This clone was observed a single time. The rearrangement joins TRBV5-4 to TRBJ2-7, with 9 nucleotides matching TRBD1. This CDR3 comprises 15 residues. Germline-derived CDR1 and CDR2 are SGHNT and YYREEE (reference sequence). J was trimmed by 4 bases and V by 3 bases; bases with no gene match: 8. The CDR3 DNA reads as TGTGCCAGCAGCTCACCGGGACAGGGTAGTTACGAGCAGTACTTC. It codes for CASSSPGQGSYEQYF.

The chain carries TRBV5-4 and TRBJ2-7; 8 bases are a match to TRBD1. Germline CDR1 SGHNT, CDR2 YYREEE (reference sequence). The CDR3 covers 14 residues. V lost 4 bases, J lost 5 bases, and 8 bases stayed unmatched. This chain's CDR3 is CASSTRTGRNEQYF. The CDR3 DNA reads TGTGCCAGCAGCACTCGGACAGGGCGGAACGAGCAGTACTTC. Full variable domain (missing parts from reference TRBV5-4 and TRBJ2-7): ETGVTQSPTHLIKTRGQQVTLRCSSQSGHNTVSWYQQALGQGPQFIFQYYREEENGRGNFPPRFSGLQFPNYSSELNVNALELDDSALYLCASSTRTGRNEQYFGPGTRLTVT.

The rearrangement links TRBV19 to TRBJ2-7; TRBD2 agrees at 7 bases. The J segment lost 3 bases and the V segment lost 2 bases, leaving 4 bases of the junction unmatched. Germline lookup yields CDR1 LNHDA and CDR2 SQIVND (reference sequence). The CDR3 loop spans 14 amino acids. Here the CDR3 DNA reads TGTGCCAGTAGTATAAGACTAGCTGACTACGAGCAGTACTTC. This sequence encodes CASSIRLADYEQYF. Together with reference TRBV19 and TRBJ2-7, the CDR3 gives the full variable domain: DGGITQSPKYLFRKEGQNVTLSCEQNLNHDAMYWYRQDPGQGLRLIYYSQIVNDFQKGDIAEGYSVSREKKESFPLTVTSAQKNPTAFYLCASSIRLADYEQYFGPGTRLTVT.

The table lists this clone with a few counts. The V and J genes are TRBV4-3 and TRBJ1-2; TRBD1 aligns across 8 bases. The CDR3 is 17 residues long. Germline V gives CDR1 LGHNA, CDR2 YSLEER. The V and J ends lost 4 bases and 4 bases, in that order; junction bases with no gene match: 14. CDR3 coding DNA: TGCGCCAGCAGCCCGAGGGGGTCGCAGGGGGCCCCCTATGGCTACACCTTC. This sequence encodes CASSPRGSQGAPYGYTF.

The gene calls are TRBV5-4 and TRBJ1-1; perhaps TRBD1 as D (6 bases). V was trimmed by 3 bases and J by 5 bases, leaving 17 bases between them. Per germline, CDR1 SGHNT and CDR2 YYREEE (reference sequence). The CDR3 totals 15 residues. The CDR3 DNA reads as TGTGCCAGCAGCTACGCGGGGGAGGGGGTAACTGAAGCTTTCTTT. Protein product: CASSYAGEGVTEAFF.

This chain connects TRBV7-2 to TRBJ2-1, with 7 bases matching TRBD1. The CDR3 runs 16 residues. Germline-derived CDR1 and CDR2 are SGHTA and FQGNSA. Losses at the gene ends were 6 bases for V and 4 bases for J; bases not matched to a gene: 12. The CDR3 reads CASSKRDSHHYNEQFF. In nucleotides, the CDR3 is TGTGCCAGCAGTAAGAGGGACAGTCACCATTACAATGAGCAGTTCTTC.

The rearrangement uses TRBV7-9 and TRBJ1-5; a possible D gene is TRBD1 (6 bases). The germline V gene has CDR1 SEHNR and CDR2 FQNEAQ (reference sequence). CDR3 length: 15 residues. V lost 0 bases and J lost 4, with 10 bases in between. The CDR3 DNA reads as TGTGCCAGCAGCTTAGCCTATGGACAGAATCAGCCCCAGCATTTT. As protein: CASSLAYGQNQPQHF.

The gene calls are TRBV4-3 and TRBJ2-7; a weak D match, TRBD2 (6 bases). The length of the CDR3 is 14 residues. V shed 5 bases and J shed 3 bases, with 14 bases lying between them. Germline V gene sequence: CDR1 LGHNA, CDR2 YSLEER. The CDR3 DNA reads TGCGCCAGCAGCGGAGGGGTGGATAACTACGAGCAGTACTTC. Translating gives CASSGGVDNYEQYF.

This clone was counted a single time. This sequence joins TRBV14 and TRBJ2-7, with a tentative D call TRBD2 (6 bases). This CDR3 contains 14 residues. The ends were cut back, 6 bases at V and 7 bases at J, with 19 bases in the middle. Germline V lookup: CDR1 SGHDN, CDR2 FVKESK. The CDR3 DNA reads as TGTGCCAGCAGAGCCGGGACTGGGGGACGGGAGCAGTACTTC. Its protein is CASRAGTGGREQYF.